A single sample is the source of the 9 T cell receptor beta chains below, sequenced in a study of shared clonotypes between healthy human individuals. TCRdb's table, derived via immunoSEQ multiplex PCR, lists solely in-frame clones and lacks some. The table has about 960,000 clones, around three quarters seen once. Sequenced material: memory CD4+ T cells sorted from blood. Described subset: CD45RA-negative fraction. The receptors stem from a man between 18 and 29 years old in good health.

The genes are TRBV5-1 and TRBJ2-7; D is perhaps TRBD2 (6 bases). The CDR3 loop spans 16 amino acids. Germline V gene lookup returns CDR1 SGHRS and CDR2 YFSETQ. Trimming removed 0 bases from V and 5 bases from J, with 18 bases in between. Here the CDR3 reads CASSLDHSGSTHEQYF. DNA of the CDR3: TGCGCCAGCAGCTTGGACCATAGCGGATCCACCCACGAGCAGTACTTC.

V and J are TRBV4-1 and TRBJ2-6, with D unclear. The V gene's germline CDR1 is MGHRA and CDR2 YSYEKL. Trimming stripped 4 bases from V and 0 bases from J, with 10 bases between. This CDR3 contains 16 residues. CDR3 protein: CASSPGRSSGANVLTF. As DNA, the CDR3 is TGCGCCAGCAGCCCTGGCCGGAGCTCTGGGGCCAACGTCCTGACTTTC.

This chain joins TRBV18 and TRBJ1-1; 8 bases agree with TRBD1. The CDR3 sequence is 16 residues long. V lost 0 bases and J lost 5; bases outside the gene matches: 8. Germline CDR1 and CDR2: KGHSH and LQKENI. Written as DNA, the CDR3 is TGTGCCAGCTCACCACCGGGACAGGCAGGGGGAACTGAAGCTTTCTTT. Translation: CASSPPGQAGGTEAFF.

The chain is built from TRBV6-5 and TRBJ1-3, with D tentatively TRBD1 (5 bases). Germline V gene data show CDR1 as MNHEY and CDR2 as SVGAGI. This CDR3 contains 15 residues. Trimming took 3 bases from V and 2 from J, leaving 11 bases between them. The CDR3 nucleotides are TGTGCCAGCAGTTATGGGGCGAAACCTGGAAACACCATATATTTT. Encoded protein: CASSYGAKPGNTIYF.

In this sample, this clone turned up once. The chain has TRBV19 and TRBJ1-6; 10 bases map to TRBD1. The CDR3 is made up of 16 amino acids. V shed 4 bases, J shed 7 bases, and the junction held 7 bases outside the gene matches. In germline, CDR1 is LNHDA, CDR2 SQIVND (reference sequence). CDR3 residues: CASSTVKGQGNSPLHF. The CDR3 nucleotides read TGTGCCAGTAGTACGGTAAAGGGACAGGGGAATTCACCCCTCCACTTT.

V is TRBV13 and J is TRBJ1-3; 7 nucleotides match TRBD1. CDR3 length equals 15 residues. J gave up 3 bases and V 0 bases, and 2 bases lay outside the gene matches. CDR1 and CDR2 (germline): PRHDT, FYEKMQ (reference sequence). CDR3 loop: CASSLGQGDGNTIYF. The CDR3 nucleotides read TGTGCCAGCAGCTTAGGGCAGGGGGATGGAAACACCATATATTTT.

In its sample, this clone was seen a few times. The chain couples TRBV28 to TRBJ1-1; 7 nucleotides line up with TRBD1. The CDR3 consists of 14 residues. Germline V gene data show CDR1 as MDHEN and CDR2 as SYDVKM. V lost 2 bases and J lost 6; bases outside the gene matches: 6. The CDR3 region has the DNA TGTGCCAGCAGTTTAACCGGGACAGCTCCTGAAGCTTTCTTT. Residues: CASSLTGTAPEAFF.

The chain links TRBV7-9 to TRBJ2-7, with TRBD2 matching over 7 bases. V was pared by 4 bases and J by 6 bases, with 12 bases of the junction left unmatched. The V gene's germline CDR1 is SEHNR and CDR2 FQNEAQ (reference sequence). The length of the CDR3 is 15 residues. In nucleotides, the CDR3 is TGTGCCAGCAGCTGGGTTTCGGGGAGGGCCGGCGAGCAGTACTTC. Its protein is CASSWVSGRAGEQYF.

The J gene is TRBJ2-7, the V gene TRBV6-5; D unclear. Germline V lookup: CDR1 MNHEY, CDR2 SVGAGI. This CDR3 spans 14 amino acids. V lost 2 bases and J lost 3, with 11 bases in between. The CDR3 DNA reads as TGTGCCAGCAGTTACAGAATGATGGTCTACGAGCAGTACTTC. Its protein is CASSYRMMVYEQYF.